This T cell receptor (beta chain) was identified during a study of siplizumab effects on memory and regulatory T cells. This clone was counted once. The data were produced by immunoSEQ multiplex PCR, yet TCRdb's version contains in-frame clones alone and is incomplete. The sample yields 50,000 to 75,000 clones, 90% to 97% seen once. Per germline, CDR1 SGHNT and CDR2 YYREEE (reference sequence). This CDR3 contains 13 residues. V shed 7 bases and J 4 bases; nucleotides not matched to a gene: 6. The rearrangement links TRBV5-4 to TRBJ1-2; 8 nucleotides align to TRBD1. The clonotype originates from a human donor in good health. Sequenced: naive CD8+ T cells sorted from blood. The CDR3 loop is CASRQGQAYGYTF. CDR3 sequence (DNA): TGTGCCAGCCGCCAGGGACAGGCCTATGGCTACACCTTC.